The 22 T cell receptor beta chains given below trace back to one sample, sequenced in a study of OX40 agonist ivuxolimab in advanced cancers. Preparation of the library involved the immunoSEQ multiplex PCR assay. Sourced from immuneACCESS, this table was stored by TCRdb with only in-frame sequences that have V and J called. A share of the clones is absent; for the studies checked, an unresolved V gene accounts for under half, and the remainder has no known explanation. The sample table holds about 36,000 clones, of which approximately 90% were seen once. The top ten hold 3.5% to 5% of the sample. Material: CD4+ or CD8+ T cells sorted from blood, obtained in a trial of the OX40 agonist ivuxolimab. The receptor source for this set is an adult with an advanced solid tumor such as melanoma, head and neck, liver or kidney cancer.

This sequence joins TRBV6-1 and TRBJ1-3; possible D gene TRBD1, 5 bases. V lost 4 bases to trimming and J lost 2 bases, with 9 bases between them. The germline V gene has CDR1 MNHNS and CDR2 SASEGT. The CDR3 has 14 amino acids. CDR3 region: CASSAQGTGNTIYF. CDR3 in DNA: TGTGCCAGCAGTGCCCAGGGAACTGGAAACACCATATATTTT.

The chain combines TRBV7-6 with TRBJ2-5; no reliable D call. The CDR3 runs 13 residues. The germline V and J ends were trimmed by 5 bases and 5 bases, with 12 bases remaining between them. In germline, CDR1 is SGHVS, CDR2 FNYEAQ. The CDR3 bases are TGTGCCAGCAGCCGCCGGACGGCCGAGACCCAGTACTTC. As protein: CASSRRTAETQYF.

J is TRBJ2-5 and V is TRBV18; D not certain. V was shortened by 2 bases and J by 5 bases, with 6 bases between the two germline ends. The CDR3 runs 12 residues. Germline lookup yields CDR1 KGHSH and CDR2 LQKENI. CDR3 in DNA: TGTGCCAGCTCACCAGGCCCCGAGACCCAGTACTTC. Protein product: CASSPGPETQYF.

This clone is a singleton in its sample. The chain links TRBV23-1 to TRBJ2-7, with 11 nucleotides matching TRBD1. TRBV23-1 counts as an open reading frame of uncertain function. The length of the CDR3 is 19 residues. V gave up 4 bases and J gave up 1 base; unmatched junction bases: 15. CDR3 sequence: CASSPVGQGVRRNSYEQYF. The CDR3 DNA reads TGCGCCAGCAGTCCCGTGGGACAGGGGGTGAGGCGGAATTCCTACGAGCAGTACTTC.

The chain links TRBV27 to TRBJ2-7; 13 bases agree with TRBD2. With V trimmed by 6 bases and J by 2 bases, 10 bases remained unmatched. There are 17 residues in the CDR3. Germline V gene data show CDR1 as MNHEY and CDR2 as SMNVEV (reference sequence). The CDR3 coding sequence is TGTGCCAGCAGGCGAAGAGCCGGGACTAGCGGGACCTACGAGCAGTACTTC. Amino acids: CASRRRAGTSGTYEQYF.

The rearrangement uses TRBV27 and TRBJ1-1; D is unclear. Germline V CDR1 and CDR2: MNHEY, SMNVEV (reference sequence). CDR3 length: 14 amino acids. Between the trimmed V and J ends, which lost 4 bases and 5 bases, there was a span of 14 bases. The DNA for the CDR3 is TGTGCCAGCAGTTACTGGGGTAGCGGGACTGAAGCTTTCTTT. This encodes CASSYWGSGTEAFF.

This chain joins TRBV11-2 and TRBJ2-3; perhaps TRBD2 as D (6 bases). The CDR3 runs 15 residues. V dropped 5 bases and J dropped 4 bases, with 16 bases sitting between them. CDR1 and CDR2 from the germline V gene are SGHAT and FQNNGV. CDR3 residues: CASSPRGGGSDTQYF. The CDR3 DNA sequence: TGTGCCAGCAGCCCTCGAGGTGGGGGGTCAGATACGCAGTATTTT.

In its sample, this clone was seen once. The V and J genes are TRBV7-2 and TRBJ1-2; TRBD1 is a possible D gene (5 bases). The V end lost 5 bases, the J end lost 3 bases, and 16 bases lay between the germline ends. Germline CDR1 is SGHTA and CDR2 is FQGNSA. The CDR3 has 15 amino acids. The CDR3 loop is CASSRRWGSDYGYTF. CDR3 coding DNA: TGTGCCAGCAGCCGTCGGTGGGGGTCTGACTATGGCTACACCTTC.

This clone is medium-sized by share. V and J are TRBV11-3 and TRBJ2-7; TRBD2 matches at 10 bases. Germline V gives CDR1 SGHNT, CDR2 YENEEA. V was pared by 5 bases and J by 0 bases, with 4 bases of the junction left unmatched. There are 15 residues in the CDR3. The CDR3 DNA sequence: TGTGCCAGCAGCAAGAGCGGGGGGGCCTCCTACGAGCAGTACTTC. It specifies CASSKSGGASYEQYF.

The chain couples TRBV14 to TRBJ1-1; D remains unclear. The CDR3 has 11 amino acids. The V gene's germline CDR1 is SGHDN and CDR2 FVKESK. With 3 bases removed from V and 9 bases from J, the gap between germline ends came to 8 bases. The chain's CDR3 is CASSQSTQAFF. CDR3 coding DNA: TGTGCCAGCAGCCAGTCCACCCAAGCTTTCTTT.

V usage is TRBV2 and J usage is TRBJ1-5, with D tentatively TRBD1 (6 bases). In germline, CDR1 is SNHLY, CDR2 FYNNEI. This CDR3 contains 15 residues. Trimming stripped 3 bases from V and 4 bases from J, with 13 bases between. CDR3 nucleotide sequence: TGTGCCAGCAGTGAGGGGGACACGTTAAATCAGCCCCAGCATTTT. This codes for CASSEGDTLNQPQHF.

The V and J genes are TRBV10-1 and TRBJ2-7; D is unresolved. The CDR3 sequence is 11 residues long. The V gene lost 10 bases and the J gene lost 3 bases, with 10 bases spanning the gap. Germline assignment: CDR1 WNHNN and CDR2 SYGVQD (reference sequence). CDR3 region: CATYGSYEQYF. CDR3 DNA: TGCGCCACCTACGGAAGCTACGAGCAGTACTTC.

The rearrangement uses TRBV10-3 and TRBJ1-1, with D perhaps TRBD1 (5 bases). V was pared by 5 bases and J by 1 base, with 11 bases between. Germline V CDR1 and CDR2: ENHRY, SYGVKD. CDR3 length: 14 residues. CDR3 residues: CAISRDGTNTEAFF. Here the CDR3 DNA reads TGTGCCATCAGTCGGGACGGAACGAACACTGAAGCTTTCTTT.

V gene TRBV18 combines with J gene TRBJ2-5; 12 nucleotides agree with TRBD1. After removal of 1 base from V and 7 bases from J, the junction contained 10 bases not matched to a gene. Germline CDR1 KGHSH, CDR2 LQKENI. The CDR3 has 17 amino acids. The DNA for the CDR3 is TGTGCCAGCTCACCACGGGTTGGGACAGGGGGCGCGGGGACCCAGTACTTC. Translation: CASSPRVGTGGAGTQYF.

V usage is TRBV2 and J usage is TRBJ2-1; TRBD1 aligns across 8 bases. The CDR3 has 15 amino acids. The germline CDR1 and CDR2 sequences are SNHLY and FYNNEI. The J segment lost 8 bases and the V segment lost 4 bases, leaving 10 bases of the junction unmatched. In nucleotides, the CDR3 is TGTGCCAGCAGTGTACTCAGGGGGCTTTACCATGAGCAGTTCTTC. It encodes CASSVLRGLYHEQFF.

J is TRBJ2-7 and V is TRBV9, with 9 bases lining up with TRBD2. The trim removed 1 base at V and 4 bases at J, leaving 6 bases unmatched. The CDR3 is made up of 15 amino acids. The germline CDR1 and CDR2 sequences are SGDLS and YYNGEE. CDR3 loop: CASSVSGTSWYEQYF. In DNA form, the CDR3 reads TGTGCCAGCAGCGTATCCGGGACTAGCTGGTACGAGCAGTACTTC.

The chain has TRBV5-1 and TRBJ1-4, with 8 bases matching TRBD1. J lost 5 bases, V lost 0 bases, and 6 bases had no gene match. CDR3 size: 16 residues. CDR1 SGHRS and CDR2 YFSETQ come from the germline V gene. CDR3 DNA: TGCGCCAGCAGCTTGGAGGTTGACAGGGGCAATGAAAAACTGTTTTTT. This gives the protein CASSLEVDRGNEKLFF.

This chain uses TRBV4-2 with TRBJ2-4; a weak D match, TRBD1 (6 bases). This CDR3 region has 16 residues. From germline, CDR1 is LGHNA and CDR2 YNFKEQ. V was clipped by 1 base and J by 0 bases, with 10 bases between them. The CDR3 DNA follows: TGTGCCAGCAGCCAAGGAGGACAGAAAGCCAAAAACATTCAGTACTTC. The encoded protein is CASSQGGQKAKNIQYF.

The chain uses TRBV6-5 and TRBJ1-4; D gene ambiguous. CDR3 length: 14 residues. Per germline, CDR1 MNHEY and CDR2 SVGAGI. Deletions cut 0 bases from V and 5 bases from J, with 7 bases between. The CDR3 DNA is TGTGCCAGCAGTTACTCGGGGAGCAATGAAAAACTGTTTTTT. Translated: CASSYSGSNEKLFF.

The chain links TRBV7-9 to TRBJ1-3, with D maybe TRBD1 (5 bases). CDR3 size: 15 residues. The V end was cut by 1 base, the J end by 8 bases, with 15 bases between. Looked up from germline, CDR1 is SEHNR and CDR2 is FQNEAQ (reference sequence). The CDR3 loop reads CASSLGGQFTDTIYF. CDR3 in DNA: TGTGCCAGCAGCTTAGGGGGCCAGTTCACTGACACCATATATTTT.

The rearrangement uses TRBV14 and TRBJ2-7; TRBD1 might be the D (6 bases). Germline V CDR1 and CDR2: SGHDN, FVKESK. The CDR3 is made up of 12 amino acids. The ends were cut back, 6 bases at V and 4 bases at J, with 10 bases in the middle. DNA for the CDR3: TGTGCCAGCAGTCCACAGGGTTACGAGCAGTACTTC. It codes for CASSPQGYEQYF. Drawing the rest from reference TRBV14 and TRBJ2-7, the complete variable domain is EAGVTQFPSHSVIEKGQTVTLRCDPISGHDNLYWYRRVMGKEIKFLLHFVKESKQDESGMPNNRFLAERTGGTYSTLKVQPAELEDSGVYFCASSPQGYEQYFGPGTRLTVT.

The chain recombines TRBV18 with TRBJ1-3; D uncertain. V was pared by 1 base and J by 0 bases, with 10 bases between. The CDR3 has 16 amino acids. Germline CDR1 is KGHSH and CDR2 is LQKENI. The CDR3 nucleotides read TGTGCCAGCTCACCACAAGAAGTGTACTCTGGAAACACCATATATTTT. This encodes CASSPQEVYSGNTIYF.